Described below is a single TCR beta chain sequence and its context. What it recognizes is unknown. Total RNA, at least 6 micrograms per sample, was extracted from PBMCs. This entry belongs to a study of blood T cells in healthy people across ages. As for the study in general: With template switching, about one barcoded beta molecule was captured per two T cells.

V lost 3 bases and J 7 bases, leaving 13 bases between the germline ends. Germline CDR1 DFQATT, CDR2 SNEGSKA (reference sequence). The CDR3 sequence is 13 residues long. Study observations and caveats: Higher diversity and more naive CD4+ cells were features of long-lived donors, compared to aged donors.

Sample-barcoded 5' priming and a J-beta primer mix drove a second PCR of about 6 to 12 cycles. In TCRdb, the 5' RACE reads were re-called with MiXCR into one record per CDR3 protein. The table has about 2 million distinct CDR3 sequences, 40% to 55% seen once; the top ten hold around 2.1%. This TCR was recovered from a woman aged 40-49 years in good health. V gene TRBV20-1 combines with J gene TRBJ2-1; no definite D call. The specimen sequenced was blood. The CDR3 protein is CSASPSRGNEQFF. Written as DNA, the CDR3 is TGCAGTGCTAGTCCCTCACGTGGAAATGAGCAGTTCTTC.